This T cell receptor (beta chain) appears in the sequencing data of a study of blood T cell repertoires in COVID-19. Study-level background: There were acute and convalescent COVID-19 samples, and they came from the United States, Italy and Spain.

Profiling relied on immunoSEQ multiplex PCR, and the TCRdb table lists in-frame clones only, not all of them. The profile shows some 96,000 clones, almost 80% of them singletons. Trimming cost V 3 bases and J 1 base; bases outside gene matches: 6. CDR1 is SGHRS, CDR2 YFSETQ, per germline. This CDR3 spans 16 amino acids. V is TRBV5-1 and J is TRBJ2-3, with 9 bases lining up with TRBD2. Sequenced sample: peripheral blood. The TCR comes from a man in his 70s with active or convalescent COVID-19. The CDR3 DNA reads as TGCGCCAGCAGCTCGGCGGGGGGGCAGGGCACAGATACGCAGTATTTT. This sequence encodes CASSSAGGQGTDTQYF.